The clone carrying this T cell receptor beta chain occurred many times. The antigen is undetermined. The CDR3 totals 16 residues. The V end was cut by 0 bases, the J end by 2 bases, with 14 bases between. Looked up from germline, CDR1 is MNHEY and CDR2 is SVGAGI. The data originate from a study of Graves' ophthalmopathy and Graves' hyperthyroidism. Background on the study: Peripheral blood was collected at initial diagnosis, before any treatment. Findings of the study overall: Thyroid clonotypes that were expanded above 0.001 frequency mostly also appeared in blood. A roughly 83% specificity and nearly 90% sensitivity were achieved by a 13-signature model that separated ophthalmopathy from stable hyperthyroidism.

Amplification targeted the TCR beta CDR3 regions, with RNA transcripts as the source material. A first-round RT-PCR used HTBI primers, followed by a second-round multiplex PCR. TCRdb used MiXCR to reprocess the multiplex PCR reads, holding one entry per CDR3 protein. Of 300,000 or so distinct CDR3 sequences in the sample, roughly 15% were seen once. Sequencing was carried out using peripheral blood. The gene calls are TRBV6-5 and TRBJ2-7; D is perhaps TRBD1 or TRBD2 (5 bases each). The TCR sequence derives from an adult man with Graves' ophthalmopathy. The CDR3 coding sequence is TGTGCCAGCAGTTACTCGGGGGACGAGAGGACCTACGAGCAGTACTTC. Its translation is CASSYSGDERTYEQYF.